This T cell receptor (beta chain) was obtained from a study of neurological immune-mediated disorders. In this sample, this clonotype turned up many times. Its antigen is undetermined. Study-wide findings and caveats: With the multiple sclerosis repertoire cluster, none of the clinical or MRI features showed an association. Among expanded clones, no CDR3 amino acid sequences were shared across subjects, a pattern suggesting private repertoires in all groups.

CDR3 size: 11 residues. Between the trimmed V and J ends, which lost 4 bases and 10 bases, there was a span of 11 bases. The V gene's germline CDR1 is SGHTA and CDR2 FQGNSA. The cDNA was synthesized by means of template-switch 5'RACE, which was carried out with 10-nucleotide random UMIs. The yield of each sequencing run was over 160 million TCR-beta sequences from 15-18 subjects. TCRdb reprocessed the 5' RACE reads with MiXCR, giving one entry per CDR3 protein. This sample yields around 70,000 distinct CDR3 sequences, of which 4.5% to 5.5% are seen a single time; 2.2% belongs to the top ten. The chain is built from TRBV7-2 and TRBJ2-7; possibly TRBD1 for D (6 bases). Input material: PBMCs. The source of this sequence is a woman in her 70s with multiple sclerosis. The CDR3: CASSSLGTQYF. CDR3 DNA sequence: TGTGCCAGCAGCTCTCTTGGGACACAGTACTTC.